This T cell receptor beta chain emerged from a study of identical twins. Study observations and caveats: Cord blood's abundant beta clonotypes had fewer insertions, unlike memory repertoires. A partial confounding effect on zero-insertion analyses could come from invariant MAIT and iNKT cells.

Trimming removed 0 bases from V and 2 bases from J, with 7 bases in between. From germline, CDR1 is SGHDT and CDR2 YYEEEE. This CDR3 spans 14 amino acids. TCRdb fed the 5' RACE reads into MiXCR, producing one record per CDR3 protein. The data show approximately 620,000 distinct CDR3 sequences, with 8.5% to 9% seen just once and 0.75% to 1% held by the top ten. This clonotype was seen many times. What it binds is not known. The sample also formed part of further work on yellow fever vaccine responses in identical twins.

This chain links TRBV5-6 with TRBJ2-3, with D perhaps matching TRBD1 (5 bases). The material sequenced was PBMCs. The TCR sequence derives from a woman aged 18-29 years in good health. CDR3 amino acids: CASSLDRITDTQYF. CDR3 DNA: TGTGCCAGCAGCTTGGACAGGATCACAGATACGCAGTATTTT.